This T cell receptor beta chain was profiled in a study of CD8 T cells in ankylosing spondylitis. Overall study results and limits: A TCR beta motif made of about 8 highly homologous variants seemed typical of ankylosing spondylitis blood.

Each CDR3 protein is one row after TCRdb ran MiXCR on the 5' RACE reads. Here the sample spans about 500,000 distinct CDR3 sequences, about 12% being singletons. Only a few counts were recorded for this clonotype. The antigen remains undetermined. V lost 2 bases, J lost 3 bases, and 4 bases lay in between. CDR1 SEHNR and CDR2 FQNEAQ come from the germline V gene (reference sequence). This CDR3 comprises 12 residues. This TCR was sampled from a male donor with ankylosing spondylitis. Sequences were obtained from blood, either unsorted or a sorted T cell fraction (not recorded which). The J gene is TRBJ1-2, the V gene TRBV7-9; unclear D gene. The CDR3 spells CASSLWDYGYTF. The DNA of the CDR3 is TGTGCCAGCAGCTTATGGGACTATGGCTACACCTTC.